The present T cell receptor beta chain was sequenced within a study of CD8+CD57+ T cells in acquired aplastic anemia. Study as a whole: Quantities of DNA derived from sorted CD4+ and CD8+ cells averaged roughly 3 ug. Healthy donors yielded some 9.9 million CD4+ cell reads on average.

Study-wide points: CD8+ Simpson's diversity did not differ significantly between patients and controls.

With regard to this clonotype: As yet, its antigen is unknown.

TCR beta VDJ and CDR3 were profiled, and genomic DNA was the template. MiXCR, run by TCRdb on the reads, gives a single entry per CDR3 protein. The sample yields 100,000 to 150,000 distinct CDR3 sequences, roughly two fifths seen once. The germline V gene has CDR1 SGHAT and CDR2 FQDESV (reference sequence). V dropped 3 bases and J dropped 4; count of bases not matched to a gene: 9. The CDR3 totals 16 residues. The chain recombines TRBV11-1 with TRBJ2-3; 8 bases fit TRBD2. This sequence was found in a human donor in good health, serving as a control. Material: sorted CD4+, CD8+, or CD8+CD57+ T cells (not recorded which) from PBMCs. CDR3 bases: TGTGCCAGCAGCTTGGGACTAGGGGGGATTTCAGATACGCAGTATTTT. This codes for CASSLGLGGISDTQYF.